A single sample gave rise to the 23 T cell receptor beta chains below, sequenced in a study of cytomegalovirus exposure and HLA in healthy donors. Amplification used 60 Vbeta primers and 13 Jbeta primers. Method: immunoSEQ multiplex PCR; TCRdb's copy keeps in-frame clones and lacks some. Of some 210,000 clones listed, 77% are singletons. Sequencing was done on a sample of PBMCs. These receptors came from a woman in her twenties or thirties in good health and CMV-seropositive.

V is TRBV6-1 and J is TRBJ1-1, with a tentative D call TRBD1 (5 bases). CDR1 MNHNS and CDR2 SASEGT come from the germline V gene. CDR3 length: 14 residues. V was trimmed by 0 bases and J by 5 bases, leaving 10 bases between them. In nucleotides, the CDR3 is TGTGCCAGCAGTGAAGCGCGTCAGGGAACTGAAGCTTTCTTT. It encodes CASSEARQGTEAFF.

This clone has just one count. This chain connects TRBV19 to TRBJ1-5, with 7 bases aligning to TRBD1. Germline values: CDR1 LNHDA, CDR2 SQIVND (reference sequence). V shed 9 bases, J shed 6 bases, and the junction held 8 bases outside the gene matches. This CDR3 is built from 13 residues. CDR3 DNA: TGTGCCAGCAGTGGACAGGCGGGTCAGCCCCAGCATTTT. Translating it yields CASSGQAGQPQHF.

This clone was detected only once. This chain links TRBV5-1 with TRBJ2-1; the match to TRBD2 covers 8 bases. From germline, CDR1 is SGHRS and CDR2 YFSETQ. With 2 bases clipped from V and 2 bases from J, the junction kept 6 bases outside the gene matches. The CDR3 totals 16 residues. DNA of the CDR3: TGCGCCAGCAGCTTAATTAGCGGGACAACCTACAATGAGCAGTTCTTC. Protein product: CASSLISGTTYNEQFF.

The V gene is TRBV15, the J gene TRBJ2-7; tentatively, D is TRBD1 (6 bases). Germline assignment: CDR1 LNHNV and CDR2 YYDKDF (reference sequence). This CDR3 region has 13 residues. V was trimmed by 2 bases and J by 7 bases, leaving 12 bases between them. The CDR3 DNA is TGTGCCACCAGCAGAAACACAGGGTATGAGCAGTACTTC. Translating it yields CATSRNTGYEQYF.

This clone was seen a single time. This chain links TRBV10-3 with TRBJ1-1; 7 nucleotides line up with TRBD1. This CDR3 spans 13 amino acids. V was pared by 9 bases and J by 2 bases, with 6 bases of the junction left unmatched. CDR1 ENHRY and CDR2 SYGVKD come from the germline V gene. The chain's CDR3 is CAISTGPNTEAFF. The CDR3 DNA is TGTGCCATTTCGACAGGGCCAAACACTGAAGCTTTCTTT.

The CDR3 loop is CASSLRTSGITDTQYF. As DNA, the CDR3 is TGCGCCAGCAGCTTGAGGACTAGCGGGATCACAGATACGCAGTATTTT. The chain combines TRBV5-1 with TRBJ2-3, with TRBD2 matching 12 bases. This CDR3 comprises 16 residues. The ends lost 1 base at V and 2 bases at J; junction bases unmatched: 2. CDR1 and CDR2 from the germline V gene are SGHRS and YFSETQ.

This clone was seen a single time. A much larger clone lies one base from this, so it may be a read error. The chain combines TRBV9 with TRBJ1-1; D is ambiguous. The CDR3 runs 13 residues. The V and J ends lost 0 bases and 0 bases respectively, with 3 bases between them. Germline V gives CDR1 SGDLS, CDR2 YYNGEE. The CDR3 nucleotides read TGTGCCAGCAGCGTAGACATGAACACTGAAGCTTTCTTT. It specifies CASSVDMNTEAFF.

This clone has a handful of counts. The chain carries TRBV4-3 and TRBJ2-1; weak D call: TRBD2 (6 bases). The CDR3 totals 16 residues. Trimming pared 4 bases from V and 3 bases from J, leaving 16 bases between. Germline-derived CDR1 and CDR2 are LGHNA and YSLEER. This CDR3 is CASSLSSALDYNEQFF. The CDR3 region has the DNA TGCGCCAGCAGCCTCTCTAGCGCGCTGGACTACAATGAGCAGTTCTTC.

The chain carries TRBV2 and TRBJ1-2, with 8 bases aligning to TRBD1. The CDR3 contains 13 residues. J gave up 7 bases and V 6 bases, and 7 bases lay outside the gene matches. The germline CDR1 and CDR2 sequences are SNHLY and FYNNEI. The CDR3 sequence: CASRGTGLVGYTF. The CDR3, as DNA: TGTGCCAGCAGAGGGACAGGTTTGGTTGGCTACACCTTC.

This clone was seen a handful of times. The chain is built from TRBV6-6 and TRBJ1-2, with D perhaps TRBD1 (6 bases). CDR1 MNHNY and CDR2 SVGAGI come from the germline V gene (reference sequence). The CDR3 spans 14 residues. Between the trimmed V and J ends, which lost 10 bases and 6 bases, there was a span of 21 bases. CDR3 sequence (DNA): TGTGCCATCATGAAGCGACAGGTTGGAGATGGCTACACCTTC. Translating it yields CAIMKRQVGDGYTF.

The CDR3 here is CASSPVGTLVNEQFF. CDR3 DNA: TGTGCCAGCTCACCCGTCGGGACTCTTGTGAATGAGCAGTTCTTC. The V gene is TRBV18, the J gene TRBJ2-1, with D tentatively TRBD2 (6 bases). V gave up 3 bases and J gave up 7 bases, with 16 bases separating them. Germline CDR1 reads KGHSH; CDR2 reads LQKENI. The CDR3 length is 15 residues.

The chain employs TRBV19 and TRBJ1-2, with D perhaps matching TRBD1 (5 bases). Trimming stripped 1 base from V and 5 bases from J, with 11 bases between. Germline assignment: CDR1 LNHDA and CDR2 SQIVND (reference sequence). The CDR3 has 14 amino acids. CDR3 sequence (DNA): TGTGCCAGTAGTATAGCTGCAGGGAATTATGGCTACACCTTC. It is translated as CASSIAAGNYGYTF. The full variable domain, its missing parts supplied by reference TRBV19 and TRBJ1-2, is DGGITQSPKYLFRKEGQNVTLSCEQNLNHDAMYWYRQDPGQGLRLIYYSQIVNDFQKGDIAEGYSVSREKKESFPLTVTSAQKNPTAFYLCASSIAAGNYGYTFGSGTRLTVV.

The J gene is TRBJ2-6, the V gene TRBV7-2; the D is unclear. Germline V gene data show CDR1 as SGHTA and CDR2 as FQGNSA. V lost 7 bases and J 5 bases, leaving 12 bases between the germline ends. The CDR3 contains 14 residues. The CDR3 sequence is CASNLWARANVLTF. The CDR3, as DNA: TGTGCCAGCAATCTTTGGGCGCGGGCCAACGTCCTGACTTTC. The variable domain in full, completed from reference TRBV7-2 and TRBJ2-6, reads GAGVSQSPSNKVTEKGKDVELRCDPISGHTALYWYRQSLGQGLEFLIYFQGNSAPDKSGLPSDRFSAERTGGSVSTLTIQRTQQEDSAVYLCASNLWARANVLTFGAGSRLTVL.

This chain uses TRBV11-2 with TRBJ1-2; unclear D gene. This CDR3 is 13 amino acids long. Trimming took off 1 base at V and 4 bases at J, with 7 bases between the two ends. Germline CDR1 SGHAT, CDR2 FQNNGV. CDR3 region: CASSLVQSYGYTF. The CDR3 nucleotides are TGTGCCAGCAGCTTAGTACAGAGCTATGGCTACACCTTC.

The rearrangement joins TRBV2 to TRBJ1-2; D not resolved. Trimming took 4 bases from V and 6 from J, leaving 12 bases between them. Germline-derived CDR1 and CDR2 are SNHLY and FYNNEI. This CDR3 spans 13 amino acids. CDR3 region: CASSALGRDGYTF. CDR3 DNA: TGTGCCAGCAGTGCCTTAGGGCGGGATGGCTACACCTTC.

The chain has TRBV30 and TRBJ1-4; maybe TRBD1 (6 bases). CDR3 size: 17 residues. Between the trimmed V and J ends, which lost 0 bases and 4 bases, there was a span of 18 bases. Germline loops: CDR1 GTSNPN, CDR2 SVGIG (reference sequence). The chain's CDR3 is CAWSVYGGAPFNEKLFF. In nucleotides, the CDR3 is TGTGCCTGGAGTGTCTATGGGGGGGCCCCTTTTAATGAAAAACTGTTTTTT.

CDR3 bases: TGTGCCAGCTCGACGCTAGCGGGAGGTTTGGATACGCAGTATTTT. Its protein is CASSTLAGGLDTQYF. The chain employs TRBV18 and TRBJ2-3; 11 bases agree with TRBD2. The ends lost 6 bases at V and 6 bases at J; junction bases unmatched: 8. This CDR3 comprises 15 residues. Germline assignment: CDR1 KGHSH and CDR2 LQKENI.

CDR3 nucleotide sequence: TGTGCCAGCAGCCTCAGAGGAGGGGCGGGTGGAAACACCATATATTTT. This sequence encodes CASSLRGGAGGNTIYF. The rearrangement joins TRBV5-5 to TRBJ1-3, with a possible D match to TRBD1 (5 bases). CDR3 length: 16 residues. In germline, CDR1 is SGHKS, CDR2 YYEKEE (reference sequence). The germline V and J ends were trimmed by 4 bases and 3 bases, with 17 bases remaining between them. The full variable domain, with the rest looked up from reference TRBV5-5 and TRBJ1-3, is DAGVTQSPTHLIKTRGQQVTLRCSPISGHKSVSWYQQVLGQGPQFIFQYYEKEERGRGNFPDRFSARQFPNYSSELNVNALLLGDSALYLCASSLRGGAGGNTIYFGEGSWLTVV.

In regard to this clone: This sample also contains other DNA sequences that code for the same CDR3. This sequence joins TRBV9 and TRBJ2-3; 7 bases are a match to TRBD2. In germline, CDR1 is SGDLS, CDR2 YYNGEE. With V trimmed by 4 bases and J by 1 base, 6 bases remained unmatched. There are 15 residues in the CDR3. CDR3 residues: CASSIGLVGTDTQYF. DNA for the CDR3: TGTGCCAGCAGCATTGGACTAGTCGGCACAGATACGCAGTATTTT.

This clone was recorded a few times. V gene TRBV30 combines with J gene TRBJ2-3; possible D gene TRBD1, 6 bases. Germline V lookup: CDR1 GTSNPN, CDR2 SVGIG (reference sequence). Trimming took 4 bases from V and 5 from J, leaving 13 bases between them. The CDR3 consists of 13 residues. The CDR3 nucleotides read TGTGCCTGGATTCAGGGGCCGGGAGATACGCAGTATTTT. It is translated as CAWIQGPGDTQYF.

This chain uses TRBV19 with TRBJ2-7; D is possibly TRBD1 (7 bases). The CDR3 contains 14 residues. Germline loops: CDR1 LNHDA, CDR2 SQIVND (reference sequence). Deletions cut 3 bases from V and 2 bases from J, with 11 bases between. The CDR3 loop reads CASSIGRGAYEQYF. The CDR3, as DNA: TGTGCCAGTAGTATCGGCAGGGGGGCCTACGAGCAGTACTTC.

The DNA for the CDR3 is TGCGCCAGCAGCTTCCAGTTAAATGAAAAACTGTTTTTT. The encoded protein is CASSFQLNEKLFF. The chain has TRBV5-1 and TRBJ1-4; D is ambiguous. CDR1 and CDR2 (germline): SGHRS, YFSETQ. The CDR3 extends over 13 amino acids. The V end lost 2 bases, the J end lost 5 bases, and 7 bases lay between the germline ends.

In its sample, this clone was seen a few times. This chain links TRBV19 with TRBJ2-2; D not resolved. Germline lookup yields CDR1 LNHDA and CDR2 SQIVND (reference sequence). The CDR3 is 12 residues long. With 1 base removed from V and 5 bases from J, the gap between germline ends came to 2 bases. The CDR3 reads CASSIVTGELFF. The CDR3 bases are TGTGCCAGTAGTATAGTAACCGGGGAGCTGTTTTTT.